Included here is one T cell receptor beta chain sequence, with context. This entry belongs to a study of T cells after yellow fever vaccination. The CDR3 has 12 residues. Deletions cut 4 bases from V and 3 bases from J, with 9 bases between. Germline V lookup: CDR1 DFQATT, CDR2 SNEGSKA (reference sequence). In TCRdb, the 5' RACE reads were re-called with MiXCR into one record per CDR3 protein. The sample has about 320,000 distinct CDR3 sequences, 3.5% to 4.5% seen once; the top ten hold approximately 20%. The chain uses TRBV20-1 and TRBJ1-1, with D perhaps TRBD1 (5 bases). This sample comprised PBMCs, obtained 15 days after the yellow fever booster vaccination. The receptor was isolated from a man younger than 35 who received the YFV17D yellow fever vaccine. CDR3 bases: TGCAGTGCTACACGGGGGGACACTGAAGCTTTCTTT. The encoded protein is CSATRGDTEAFF.